This T cell receptor (beta chain) was found in a study of a mutant IDH1 vaccine in newly diagnosed glioma. Study background: Radiotherapy alone preceded vaccination by 4-6 weeks; alternatively, vaccination started with temozolomide cycles. Radiotherapy, temozolomide, or both had been given previously, and both were given to most. Visit V12 happened at week 35; visit V13 happened at week 47. General study findings and limits: Among patients, roughly 93% showed immune responses induced by the vaccine.

This clone was seen just once. What it binds is unknown. Time point defined: week 35, safety follow-up. One vaccine dose held 300 ug of mutant IDH1 20-mer peptide and came with topical imiquimod. The germline CDR1 and CDR2 sequences are SGHTA and FQGNSA. Trimming took off 5 bases at V and 5 bases at J, with 20 bases between the two ends. The CDR3 spans 16 residues. Assay used: immunoSEQ multiplex PCR; TCRdb lists only in-frame clones, some missing. Of roughly 51,000 clones in the sample, more than 60% were seen once. The chain employs TRBV7-2 and TRBJ2-3; D tentatively fits TRBD1 or TRBD2 (6 bases each). The clonotype originates from a man between 35 and 55 years old with glioma. Sequencing was performed on PBMCs, taken from a glioma patient whose treatment included an IDH1 peptide vaccine. CDR3 in DNA: TGTGCCAGCAGCCCAGATTTCGGGGGCCGTCAAGATACGCAGTATTTT. This gives the protein CASSPDFGGRQDTQYF.